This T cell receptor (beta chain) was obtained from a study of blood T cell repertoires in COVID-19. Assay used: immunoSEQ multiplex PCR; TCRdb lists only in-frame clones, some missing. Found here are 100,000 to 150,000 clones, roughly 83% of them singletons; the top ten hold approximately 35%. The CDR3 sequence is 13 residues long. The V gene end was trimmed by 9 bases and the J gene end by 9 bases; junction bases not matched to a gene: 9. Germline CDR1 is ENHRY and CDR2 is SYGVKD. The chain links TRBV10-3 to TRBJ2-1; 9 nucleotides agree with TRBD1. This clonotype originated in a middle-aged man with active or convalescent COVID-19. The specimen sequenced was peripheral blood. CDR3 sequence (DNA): TGTGCCATTTCCGGGACAGGGATTCTTGAGCAGTTCTTC. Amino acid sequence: CAISGTGILEQFF.